The sequence of this TCR beta chain was determined in a study of shared clonotypes between healthy human individuals. Sequencing used immunoSEQ multiplex PCR; TCRdb keeps in-frame clones, though not all of them. Of about 1 million clones in the sample, roughly 70% were seen once. V shed 3 bases, J shed 5 bases, and the junction held 1 base outside the gene matches. Germline V gives CDR1 MNHEY, CDR2 SMNVEV (reference sequence). This CDR3 is built from 14 residues. This TCR was sampled from a man aged 18 to 29 in good health. Input material: memory CD4+ T cells sorted from blood. The subset was: CD45RA-negative fraction. The gene calls are TRBV27 and TRBJ1-6; 7 nucleotides align to TRBD1. This chain's CDR3 is CASSFGTDNSPLHF. As DNA, the CDR3 is TGTGCCAGCAGTTTTGGGACAGATAATTCACCCCTCCACTTT.